This note documents a single T cell receptor beta chain sequence. What it recognizes is unknown. One end of the junction does not line up with germline, which may come from a read error. Researchers ran the PCR with 60 Vbeta and 13 Jbeta primers. Sequencing was performed with immunoSEQ multiplex PCR; in TCRdb, only in-frame clones are kept and a portion is missing. The sample shows about 110,000 clones, roughly four fifths of them seen only once. This specimen comes from a study of cytomegalovirus exposure and HLA in healthy donors. General study results and limits: Later, an analysis showed that TCR beta chains associated with HLA were more clonally expanded than others that were equally common.

This CDR3 contains 14 residues. In germline, CDR1 is MNHEY, CDR2 SMNVEV (reference sequence). Sequenced: PBMCs. The sequence came from a man aged 18-30 years in good health and CMV-seronegative. J is TRBJ2-5 and V is TRBV27, with a weak D call TRBD1 (8 bases). The CDR3 sequence is CASSLGQGGESQYF. The CDR3 DNA reads TGTGCCAGCAGTTTAGGACAGGGAGGGGAGAGCCAGTACTTC.